Described below is a single TCR beta chain sequence and its context. CDR1 is SGHNT, CDR2 YYREEE, per germline (reference sequence). This CDR3 is built from 16 residues. V shed 0 bases, J shed 1 base, and the junction held 7 bases outside the gene matches. The source of the sample is a study of blood T cell repertoires in COVID-19. For the study at large: The samples span acute and convalescent COVID-19 from the United States, Italy and Spain. Sources were T cells, B-cell-depleted T cells, or PBMCs; the material itself was cDNA or gDNA.

As handled by the study authors: Amplified reference gene primers provided the basis for estimating nucleated cell counts. The data were produced by immunoSEQ multiplex PCR, yet TCRdb's version contains in-frame clones alone and is incomplete. Clone size and the V and J calls come from that table; the DNA yielded D and trimming. The sample contains approximately 88,000 clones, around 80% of which appear only once. The chain joins TRBV5-4 to TRBJ2-7, with 7 bases fitting TRBD1. The clonotype originates from a man in his fifties who had recovered from COVID-19. The sample comprised peripheral blood. This chain's CDR3 is CASSLGGGQSSYEQYF. Here the CDR3 DNA reads TGTGCCAGCAGCTTGGGAGGGGGACAGAGTTCCTACGAGCAGTACTTC. The whole variable domain, filled in from reference TRBV5-4 and TRBJ2-7, reads ETGVTQSPTHLIKTRGQQVTLRCSSQSGHNTVSWYQQALGQGPQFIFQYYREEENGRGNFPPRFSGLQFPNYSSELNVNALELDDSALYLCASSLGGGQSSYEQYFGPGTRLTVT.